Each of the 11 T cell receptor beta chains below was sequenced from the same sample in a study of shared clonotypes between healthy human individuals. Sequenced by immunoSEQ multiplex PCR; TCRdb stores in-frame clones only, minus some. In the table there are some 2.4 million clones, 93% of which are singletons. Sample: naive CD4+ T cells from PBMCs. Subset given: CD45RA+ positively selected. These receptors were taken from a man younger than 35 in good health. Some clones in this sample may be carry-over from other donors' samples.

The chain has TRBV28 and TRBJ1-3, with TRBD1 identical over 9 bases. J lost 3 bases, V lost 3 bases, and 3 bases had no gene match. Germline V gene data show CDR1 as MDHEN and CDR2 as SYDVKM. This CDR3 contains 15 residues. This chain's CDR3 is CASSFWTGDGNTIYF. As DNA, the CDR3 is TGTGCCAGCAGTTTTTGGACAGGGGATGGAAACACCATATATTTT.

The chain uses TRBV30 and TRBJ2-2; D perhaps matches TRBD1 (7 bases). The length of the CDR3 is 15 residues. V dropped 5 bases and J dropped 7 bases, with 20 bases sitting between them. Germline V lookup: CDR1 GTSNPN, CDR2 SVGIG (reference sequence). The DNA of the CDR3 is TGTGCCTGGCGGGAGACAGGGAGGCGTGGCGGGGAGCTGTTTTTT. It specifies CAWRETGRRGGELFF.

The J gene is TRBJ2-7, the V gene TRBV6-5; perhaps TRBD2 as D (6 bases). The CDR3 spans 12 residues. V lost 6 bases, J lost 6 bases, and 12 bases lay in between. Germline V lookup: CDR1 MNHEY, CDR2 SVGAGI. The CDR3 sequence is CASSRVGGEQYF. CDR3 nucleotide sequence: TGTGCCAGCAGCCGTGTGGGGGGCGAGCAGTACTTC.

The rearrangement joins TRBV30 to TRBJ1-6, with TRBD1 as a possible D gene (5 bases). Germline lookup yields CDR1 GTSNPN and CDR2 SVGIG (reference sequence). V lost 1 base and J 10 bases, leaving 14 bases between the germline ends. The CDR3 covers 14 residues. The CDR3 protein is CAWSEGVGYSPLHF. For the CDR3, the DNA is TGTGCCTGGAGTGAAGGGGTCGGCTACTCACCCCTCCACTTT.

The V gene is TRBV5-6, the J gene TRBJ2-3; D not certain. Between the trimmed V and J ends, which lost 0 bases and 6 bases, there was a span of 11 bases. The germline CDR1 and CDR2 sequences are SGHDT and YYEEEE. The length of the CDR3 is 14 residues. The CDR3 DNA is TGTGCCAGCAGCTTGGCCGGCAGATCGGATACGCAGTATTTT. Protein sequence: CASSLAGRSDTQYF. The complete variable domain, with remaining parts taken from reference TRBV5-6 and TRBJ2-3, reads DAGVTQSPTHLIKTRGQQVTLRCSPKSGHDTVSWYQQALGQGPQFIFQYYEEEERQRGNFPDRFSGHQFPNYSSELNVNALLLGDSALYLCASSLAGRSDTQYFGPGTRLTVL.

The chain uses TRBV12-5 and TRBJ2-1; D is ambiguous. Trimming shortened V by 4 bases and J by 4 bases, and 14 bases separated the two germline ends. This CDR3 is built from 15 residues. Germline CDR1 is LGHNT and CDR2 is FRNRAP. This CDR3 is CASGSPPLDYNEQFF. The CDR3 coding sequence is TGTGCTAGTGGTTCCCCGCCGTTAGATTACAATGAGCAGTTCTTC.

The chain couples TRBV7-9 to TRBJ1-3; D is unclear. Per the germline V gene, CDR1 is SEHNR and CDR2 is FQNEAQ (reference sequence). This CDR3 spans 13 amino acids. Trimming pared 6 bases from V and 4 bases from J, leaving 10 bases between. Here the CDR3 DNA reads TGTGCCAGCAGAGTGAGCGTGGGAAACACCATATATTTT. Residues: CASRVSVGNTIYF.

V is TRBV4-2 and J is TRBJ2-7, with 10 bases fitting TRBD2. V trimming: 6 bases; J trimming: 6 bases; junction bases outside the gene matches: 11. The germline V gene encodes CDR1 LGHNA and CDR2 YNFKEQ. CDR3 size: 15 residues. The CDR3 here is CASSRSGTSVTEQYF. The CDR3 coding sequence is TGTGCCAGCAGTCGCTCCGGGACTAGCGTAACCGAGCAGTACTTC.

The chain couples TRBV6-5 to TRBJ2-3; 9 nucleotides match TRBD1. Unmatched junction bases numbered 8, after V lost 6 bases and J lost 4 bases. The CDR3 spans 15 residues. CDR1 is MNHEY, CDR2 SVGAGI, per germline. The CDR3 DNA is TGTGCCAGCAGACGGGGACAGGGATATTCAGATACGCAGTATTTT. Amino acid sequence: CASRRGQGYSDTQYF.

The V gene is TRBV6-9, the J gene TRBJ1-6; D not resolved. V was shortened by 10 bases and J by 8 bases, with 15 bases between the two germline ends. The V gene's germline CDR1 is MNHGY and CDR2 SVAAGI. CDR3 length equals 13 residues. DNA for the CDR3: TGTGCCACCGAAACTAAACGCGATTCACCCCTCCACTTT. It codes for CATETKRDSPLHF.

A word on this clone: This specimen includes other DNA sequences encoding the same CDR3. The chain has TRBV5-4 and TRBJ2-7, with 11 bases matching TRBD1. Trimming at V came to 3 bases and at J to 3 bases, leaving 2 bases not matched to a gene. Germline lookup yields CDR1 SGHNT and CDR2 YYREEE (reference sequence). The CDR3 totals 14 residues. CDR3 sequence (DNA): TGTGCCAGCAGCTCCGGGACAGGGGGCTACGAGCAGTACTTC. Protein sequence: CASSSGTGGYEQYF. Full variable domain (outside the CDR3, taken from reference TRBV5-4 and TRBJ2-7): ETGVTQSPTHLIKTRGQQVTLRCSSQSGHNTVSWYQQALGQGPQFIFQYYREEENGRGNFPPRFSGLQFPNYSSELNVNALELDDSALYLCASSSGTGGYEQYFGPGTRLTVT.